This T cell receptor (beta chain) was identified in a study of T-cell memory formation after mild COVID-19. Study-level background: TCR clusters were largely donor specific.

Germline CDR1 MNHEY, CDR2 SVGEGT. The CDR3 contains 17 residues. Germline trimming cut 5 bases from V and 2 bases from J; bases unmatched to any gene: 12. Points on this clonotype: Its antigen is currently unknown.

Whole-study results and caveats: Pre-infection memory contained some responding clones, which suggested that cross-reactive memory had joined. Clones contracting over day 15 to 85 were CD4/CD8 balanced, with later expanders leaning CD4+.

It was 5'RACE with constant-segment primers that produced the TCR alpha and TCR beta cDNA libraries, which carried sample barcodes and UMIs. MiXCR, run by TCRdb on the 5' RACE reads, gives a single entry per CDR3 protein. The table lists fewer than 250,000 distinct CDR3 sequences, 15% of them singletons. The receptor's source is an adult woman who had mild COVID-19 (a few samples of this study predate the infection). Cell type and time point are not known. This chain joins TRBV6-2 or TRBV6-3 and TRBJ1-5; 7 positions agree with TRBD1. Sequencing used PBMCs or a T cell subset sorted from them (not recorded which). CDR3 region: CASSTPRRGLGNQPQHF. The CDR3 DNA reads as TGTGCCAGCAGTACCCCCCGAAGGGGGCTCGGCAATCAGCCCCAGCATTTT.